These 24 T cell receptor beta chains originate from one sample sequenced in a study of T cells after yellow fever vaccination. One entry per CDR3 protein, called by TCRdb with MiXCR from the 5' RACE reads. Of approximately 580,000 distinct CDR3 sequences listed, 17% are singletons. The sample here was PBMCs, taken 4 to 5 days after the first yellow fever vaccination. These receptors were collected from a man younger than 30 who received the YFV17D yellow fever vaccine.

V usage is TRBV20-1 and J usage is TRBJ2-5; 7 bases match TRBD1. The germline gives CDR1 DFQATT, CDR2 SNEGSKA (reference sequence). The CDR3 totals 15 residues. V shed 2 bases and J 2 bases; nucleotides not matched to a gene: 8. Written as DNA, the CDR3 is TGCAGTGCTAGAACCCCACCGGGACAGCAAGAGACCCAGTACTTC. Amino acid sequence: CSARTPPGQQETQYF.

The genes are TRBV4-1 and TRBJ2-7; D is perhaps TRBD2 (6 bases). Germline assignment: CDR1 MGHRA and CDR2 YSYEKL. The CDR3 runs to 13 residues. Trimming cost V 1 base and J 6 bases, with 10 bases left between them. As DNA, the CDR3 is TGCGCCAGCAGCCAAGGGGGGGTGTCCGAGCAGTACTTC. Translating it yields CASSQGGVSEQYF.

This clonotype has a handful of counts. This sequence joins TRBV11-2 and TRBJ2-5, with D perhaps given as TRBD1 or TRBD2 (5 bases each). Trimming stripped 4 bases from V and 9 bases from J, with 18 bases between. The CDR3 runs to 14 residues. CDR1 is SGHAT and CDR2 is FQNNGV in the germline V gene. The DNA for the CDR3 is TGTGCCAGCAGCTCCTCAGGGAGATCATTGGCCCAGTACTTC. Translation gives CASSSSGRSLAQYF.

This clonotype was found many times. The V gene is TRBV5-1, the J gene TRBJ1-1, with D perhaps TRBD1 (5 bases). Germline V lookup: CDR1 SGHRS, CDR2 YFSETQ. This CDR3 is built from 13 residues. Trimming shortened V by 2 bases and J by 10 bases, and 15 bases separated the two germline ends. CDR3 nucleotides: TGCGCCAGCAGCTTTTCCACGCTCGGGGGAGCTTTCTTT. It encodes CASSFSTLGGAFF.

This clonotype appeared a few times. The chain has TRBV6-5 and TRBJ2-7; D perhaps matches TRBD1 (6 bases). V was trimmed by 0 bases and J by 6 bases, leaving 18 bases between them. Per the germline V gene, CDR1 is MNHEY and CDR2 is SVGAGI. The CDR3 covers 16 residues. CDR3 amino acids: CASSYSSSRGFPEQYF. For the CDR3, the DNA is TGTGCCAGCAGTTACTCGTCGAGCAGGGGTTTTCCCGAGCAGTACTTC.

This clonotype was observed a handful of times. V and J are TRBV12-5 and TRBJ2-3, with TRBD2 matching over 11 bases. Germline lookup yields CDR1 LGHNT and CDR2 FRNRAP. The CDR3 consists of 17 residues. V gave up 1 base and J gave up 3 bases; unmatched junction bases: 6. The CDR3 bases are TGTGCTAGTGGTTTGGAGAGGACTAGCGGGTTAACAGATACGCAGTATTTT. Residues: CASGLERTSGLTDTQYF. The variable domain in full, completed from reference TRBV12-5 and TRBJ2-3, reads DARVTQTPRHKVTEMGQEVTMRCQPILGHNTVFWYRQTMMQGLELLAYFRNRAPLDDSGMPKDRFSAEMPDATLATLKIQPSEPRDSAVYFCASGLERTSGLTDTQYFGPGTRLTVL.

The V call is TRBV12-1, the J call TRBJ2-5; no check of the table's D call, TRBD1, against the DNA was made. TRBV12-1 is reported as a pseudogene. The CDR3 loop spans 15 amino acids. The CDR3 DNA reads as TGTGCCATCAGCCCTGGGGGCCTATCGTATGAGACCCAGTACTTC. Its translation is CAISPGGLSYETQYF.

This clonotype was found a few times. The V gene is TRBV7-3, the J gene TRBJ1-6; D is unresolved. CDR3 length equals 14 residues. The germline V gene encodes CDR1 SGHTA and CDR2 FQGTGA. Trimming removed 2 bases from V and 10 bases from J, with 12 bases in between. In DNA form, the CDR3 reads TGTGCCAGCAGCTTAGGAGCAGGCTGGTCACCCCTCCACTTT. Its translation: CASSLGAGWSPLHF.

This clonotype was found a few times. The chain has TRBV5-1 and TRBJ1-1, with unresolved D. The V gene's germline CDR1 is SGHRS and CDR2 YFSETQ. Deletions cut 0 bases from V and 4 bases from J, with 13 bases between. The CDR3 sequence is 15 residues long. CDR3 region: CASSLEAVRSTEAFF. The CDR3 nucleotides read TGCGCCAGCAGCTTGGAGGCGGTGAGGTCCACTGAAGCTTTCTTT.

The genes are TRBV7-9 and TRBJ2-7; weak D call: TRBD2 (7 bases). V was cut by 5 bases and J by 2 bases, with 19 bases left in between. The germline V gene has CDR1 SEHNR and CDR2 FQNEAQ (reference sequence). CDR3 length equals 16 residues. The CDR3 sequence is CASSPKGGGQTYEQYF. The CDR3 DNA is TGTGCCAGCAGCCCGAAAGGGGGGGGACAAACCTACGAGCAGTACTTC.

The chain joins TRBV6-5 to TRBJ1-1; possible D gene TRBD1, 6 bases. Trimming removed 0 bases at V and 6 bases at J, with 14 bases between. The CDR3 consists of 15 residues. Germline CDR1 and CDR2: MNHEY and SVGAGI. The CDR3 protein is CASSYSGTRGAEAFF. The CDR3 nucleotides are TGTGCCAGCAGTTACTCCGGGACACGGGGGGCTGAAGCTTTCTTT.

This clonotype was observed a few times. The chain couples TRBV4-2 to TRBJ2-1; TRBD2 matches at 10 bases. This CDR3 has 15 amino acids. With 4 bases clipped from V and 5 bases from J, the junction kept 5 bases outside the gene matches. Per the germline V gene, CDR1 is LGHNA and CDR2 is YNFKEQ. The CDR3 spells CASSRLAGADNEQFF. CDR3 nucleotide sequence: TGTGCCAGCAGCCGCCTAGCGGGGGCCGACAATGAGCAGTTCTTC.

This clonotype was counted only a few times. The V call is TRBV4-3, the J call TRBJ1-4; possible D gene TRBD1, 5 bases. The germline V gene has CDR1 LGHNA and CDR2 YSLEER. This CDR3 has 14 amino acids. V was shortened by 1 base and J by 10 bases, with 13 bases between the two germline ends. Written as DNA, the CDR3 is TGCGCCAGCAGCCAAGCAGGGCGAGAAGGAAAACTGTTTTTT. Its protein product is CASSQAGREGKLFF.

V usage is TRBV7-2 and J usage is TRBJ2-3; TRBD2 agrees at 11 bases. Germline CDR1 reads SGHTA; CDR2 reads FQGNSA. This CDR3 is built from 17 residues. J lost 1 base, V lost 3 bases, and 6 bases had no gene match. CDR3 loop: CASSLISTSGGTDTQYF. CDR3 sequence (DNA): TGTGCCAGCAGCTTGATATCGACTAGCGGGGGCACAGATACGCAGTATTTT.

V and J are TRBV20-1 and TRBJ2-5, with TRBD1 matching 11 bases. V trimming: 5 bases; J trimming: 5 bases; junction bases outside the gene matches: 10. Per the germline V gene, CDR1 is DFQATT and CDR2 is SNEGSKA (reference sequence). This CDR3 spans 15 amino acids. CDR3 sequence reads: CSARIRDRGMETQYF. In DNA, the CDR3 is TGCAGTGCTCGAATCCGGGACAGGGGGATGGAGACCCAGTACTTC.

The rearrangement links TRBV27 to TRBJ1-2; D not certain. Per germline, CDR1 MNHEY and CDR2 SMNVEV (reference sequence). The CDR3 consists of 11 residues. V gave up 6 bases and J gave up 10 bases, with 12 bases separating them. Here the CDR3 reads CASSRWGYYTF. In nucleotides, the CDR3 is TGTGCCAGCAGCCGGTGGGGATACTACACCTTC.

This clonotype was seen a few times. The chain couples TRBV7-2 to TRBJ2-3; no definite D call. Germline CDR1 SGHTA, CDR2 FQGNSA. V gave up 0 bases and J gave up 2 bases, with 6 bases separating them. The CDR3 runs to 14 residues. The CDR3 reads CASSLASYTDTQYF. The CDR3 DNA is TGTGCCAGCAGCTTAGCGTCGTACACAGATACGCAGTATTTT.

This clonotype was counted between two and nine times. V usage is TRBV6-2 or TRBV6-3 and J usage is TRBJ1-1, with TRBD1 identical over 7 bases. CDR1 and CDR2 from the germline V gene are MNHEY and SVGEGT. With V trimmed by 7 bases and J by 3 bases, 2 bases remained unmatched. This CDR3 has 12 amino acids. CDR3 in DNA: TGTGCCAGCACCACAGGGGACACTGAAGCTTTCTTT. Protein: CASTTGDTEAFF.

This clonotype was recorded a few times. The V call is TRBV7-2, the J call TRBJ2-1; 13 bases match TRBD2. V dropped 1 base and J dropped 10; count of bases not matched to a gene: 4. There are 15 residues in the CDR3. From germline, CDR1 is SGHTA and CDR2 FQGNSA. This CDR3 is CASSLELAGGQEQFF. In DNA form, the CDR3 reads TGTGCCAGCAGCTTAGAACTAGCGGGGGGGCAGGAGCAGTTCTTC.

This clonotype has only a few counts. V is TRBV30 and J is TRBJ2-5, with 8 nucleotides matching TRBD1. CDR3 size: 13 residues. The germline V gene encodes CDR1 GTSNPN and CDR2 SVGIG (reference sequence). The DNA of the CDR3 is TGTGCACATAAGGCAGGGGGCGCAGAGACCCAGTACTTC. Residues: CAHKAGGAETQYF.

The V and J genes are TRBV6-1 and TRBJ2-7; D is ambiguous. The ends were cut back, 7 bases at V and 2 bases at J, with 12 bases in the middle. CDR1 is MNHNS and CDR2 is SASEGT in the germline V gene. The CDR3 runs 13 residues. CDR3: CASTPTATYEQYF. CDR3 DNA sequence: TGTGCCAGCACCCCTACGGCCACCTACGAGCAGTACTTC.

V usage is TRBV6-1 and J usage is TRBJ2-5, with D possibly TRBD1 on 5 matching bases. The germline CDR1 and CDR2 sequences are MNHNS and SASEGT. The CDR3 has 13 residues. V lost 9 bases and J 3 bases, leaving 14 bases between the germline ends. CDR3 nucleotides: TGTGCCAGTTCCAGGGTCCGGGAAGAGACCCAGTACTTC. Translated: CASSRVREETQYF.

This chain connects TRBV6-5 to TRBJ2-2; D is undetermined. Germline CDR1 reads MNHEY; CDR2 reads SVGAGI. Deletions cut 2 bases from V and 3 bases from J, with 7 bases between. This CDR3 contains 14 residues. Here the CDR3 reads CASSYGRDTGELFF. The CDR3 DNA sequence: TGTGCCAGCAGTTACGGTCGCGACACCGGGGAGCTGTTTTTT.

The chain recombines TRBV6-2 or TRBV6-3 with TRBJ2-5; 8 nucleotides agree with TRBD1. This CDR3 is 13 amino acids long. The V gene's germline CDR1 is MNHEY and CDR2 SVGEGT. V trimming: 5 bases; J trimming: 2 bases; junction bases outside the gene matches: 1. CDR3 amino acids: CASSNRGQETQYF. CDR3 DNA: TGTGCCAGCAGTAACAGGGGGCAAGAGACCCAGTACTTC.